The clone carrying this T cell receptor beta chain occurred once. Its antigen is not known. Extraction of total RNA produced a minimum of 6 micrograms from each sample. The CDR3 covers 14 residues. With 4 bases removed from V and 2 bases from J, the gap between germline ends came to 9 bases. The germline gives CDR1 ENHRY, CDR2 SYGVKD. A second about 6 to 12 cycle PCR used barcoded and J-beta primers. TCRdb processed the 5' RACE reads anew with MiXCR; each CDR3 protein has one entry. Of 580,000 or so distinct CDR3 sequences in the sample, around 48% were seen once. The data derive from a study of blood T cells in healthy people across ages. General study points: A conclusive naive versus antigen-experienced comparison was prevented by the unsorted PBMCs. The diversity estimates, figures obtained from one million T cells, were considered underestimates. Long-lived donors exceeded aged donors in naive CD4+ cells and diversity.

The rearrangement uses TRBV10-3 and TRBJ1-5; D is ambiguous. Sequencing was performed on blood. The clonotype comes from an elderly man in good health. DNA for the CDR3: TGTGCCATCAGTGTTGGGCAAGGCAATCAGCCCCAGCATTTT. Translation: CAISVGQGNQPQHF.